The next 8 T cell receptor beta chains were all read from a single sample in a study of human T cells and chemical hapten exposure. TCRdb recomputed calls from the RACE reads with MiXCR, one row per CDR3 protein. The table lists approximately 95,000 distinct CDR3 sequences, 11% of them singletons, with 2.5% to 4% in the top ten. Described time point: patch test 2, 6 weeks after DPC sensitization. Treatment denoted: therapeutic diphenylcyclopropenone sensitization with weekly scalp DPC. Sample: whole blood, taken in connection with sensitization to the hapten diphenylcyclopropenone (DPC). The receptors derive from a woman in her thirties or forties with alopecia areata. Some clones in this sample may be carry-over from other donors' samples.

The rearrangement joins TRBV24-1 to TRBJ2-7; the D gene could be TRBD1 or TRBD2 (6 bases each). V was pared by 4 bases and J by 6 bases, with 15 bases between. The CDR3 length is 14 residues. Germline loops: CDR1 KGHDR, CDR2 SFDVKD. Here the CDR3 DNA reads TGTGCCACCAGTGACCCCGAGGGGGACTTCGAGCAGTACTTC. Translation gives CATSDPEGDFEQYF.

This clonotype was counted between two and nine times. V is TRBV7-3 and J is TRBJ2-1; the D gene is possibly TRBD2 (5 bases). The CDR3 loop spans 13 amino acids. Per germline, CDR1 SGHTA and CDR2 FQGTGA. V shed 5 bases and J shed 2 bases, with 7 bases lying between them. The CDR3 loop reads CASSPGTYNEQFF. DNA for the CDR3: TGTGCCAGCAGCCCGGGGACCTACAATGAGCAGTTCTTC.

This clonotype has a count of ten or more. V usage is TRBV6-6 and J usage is TRBJ1-1, with a weak D call TRBD1 (5 bases). Trimming stripped 6 bases from V and 3 bases from J, with 11 bases between. The CDR3 has 13 residues. CDR1 is MNHNY, CDR2 SVGAGI, per germline (reference sequence). This CDR3 reads CASRQGGHTEAFF. CDR3 sequence (DNA): TGTGCCAGCAGGCAGGGTGGGCACACTGAAGCTTTCTTT.

This clonotype appeared a few times. The chain combines TRBV5-1 with TRBJ1-2; TRBD1 is a possible D gene (6 bases). The V end lost 0 bases, the J end lost 5 bases, and 14 bases lay between the germline ends. In germline, CDR1 is SGHRS, CDR2 YFSETQ. The CDR3 is 15 amino acids. The DNA for the CDR3 is TGCGCCAGCAGCTTGGCCGGCGGCCAGGGGTATGGCTACACCTTC. This translates into CASSLAGGQGYGYTF.

The chain carries TRBV5-1 and TRBJ2-3; 11 bases line up with TRBD2. This CDR3 has 15 amino acids. Germline CDR1 is SGHRS and CDR2 is YFSETQ. Losses at the gene ends were 4 bases for V and 6 bases for J; bases not matched to a gene: 7. This CDR3 is CASSLGLAGADTQYF. The CDR3 nucleotides are TGCGCCAGCAGCCTAGGACTAGCGGGCGCCGATACGCAGTATTTT.

The genes are TRBV11-2 and TRBJ2-2; the D is unclear. Germline lookup yields CDR1 SGHAT and CDR2 FQNNGV. Trimming left V 3 bases short and J 2 bases short, with 10 bases between. The CDR3 loop spans 15 amino acids. This chain's CDR3 is CASSLGNRNTGELFF. As DNA, the CDR3 is TGTGCCAGCAGCTTGGGTAACCGAAACACCGGGGAGCTGTTTTTT.

The chain couples TRBV29-1 to TRBJ2-5; tentative D call: TRBD1 (5 bases). The CDR3 is 13 residues long. Per germline, CDR1 SQVTM and CDR2 ANQGSEA. Trimming pared 3 bases from V and 4 bases from J, leaving 12 bases between. The CDR3 nucleotides are TGCAGCGTTGACTCAGAAAGGGGAGAGACCCAGTACTTC. This gives the protein CSVDSERGETQYF. Filled out from reference TRBV29-1 and TRBJ2-5, the complete variable domain reads SAVISQKPSRDICQRGTSLTIQCQVDSQVTMMFWYRQQPGQSLTLIATANQGSEATYESGFVIDKFPISRPNLTFSTLTVSNMSPEDSSIYLCSVDSERGETQYFGPGTRLLVL.

This clonotype showed up just a few times. The chain recombines TRBV5-1 with TRBJ2-5; 7 positions agree with TRBD1. After removal of 6 bases from V and 2 bases from J, the junction contained 4 bases not matched to a gene. Germline-derived CDR1 and CDR2 are SGHRS and YFSETQ. The CDR3 length is 13 residues. CDR3 sequence: CASTGGRQETQYF. In DNA form, the CDR3 reads TGCGCCAGCACAGGGGGTAGGCAAGAGACCCAGTACTTC.